Sequencing of this TCR beta chain was carried out in a study of blood T cell repertoires in COVID-19. On the study more broadly: From the United States, Italy and Spain came samples of acute and convalescent COVID-19.

Libraries were prepared by immunoSEQ multiplex PCR; TCRdb keeps only in-frame clonotypes and omits some of them. The sample lists approximately 270,000 clones, 70% to 90% occurring once. V lost 8 bases to trimming and J lost 4 bases, with 15 bases between them. The germline CDR1 and CDR2 sequences are GTSNPN and SVGIG (reference sequence). The CDR3 spans 13 residues. Assignment of participants to cohorts was predicated upon participant-reported clinical history. The receptor was isolated from a woman in her fifties or sixties who had recovered from COVID-19. This chain links TRBV30 with TRBJ2-1; D is possibly TRBD2 (6 bases). The sequencing input was PBMCs or T cells enriched from blood (not recorded which). The CDR3 sequence: CARSSDGYNEQFF. DNA of the CDR3: TGTGCCCGTTCTAGCGATGGGTACAATGAGCAGTTCTTC. The full variable domain, rest sourced from reference TRBV30 and TRBJ2-1, is SQTIHQWPATLVQPVGSPLSLECTVEGTSNPNLYWYRQAAGRGLQLLFYSVGIGQISSEVPQNLSASRPQDRQFILSSKKLLLSDSGFYLCARSSDGYNEQFFGPGTRLTVL.